This note documents a single T cell receptor (beta chain) sequence. The data were obtained in a study of T cells after yellow fever vaccination. As for the study in general: The study sorted EM, EMRA, CM and Tscm memory subsets by CD3, CD45RA, CCR7 and CD95. Notes on the study in general: One caveat is that FACS-sorted repertoires could contain abundant clonotypes contaminating from the bulk population. Most primary-vaccination clones reappeared after the booster (about 95% CD4, approximately 88% CD8).

TCRdb reprocessed the 5' RACE reads with MiXCR, giving one entry per CDR3 protein. Here the sample spans about 30,000 distinct CDR3 sequences, about 6% being singletons. The ends were cut back, 11 bases at V and 2 bases at J, with 15 bases in the middle. The CDR3 extends over 13 amino acids. Germline CDR1 is MNHEY and CDR2 is SVGEGT. Sequences were derived from PBMCs, either bulk or a sorted T-cell subset (CD4+, CD8+, memory, or dextramer-sorted; not recorded which), sampled on the day of the yellow fever booster vaccination. The V and J genes are TRBV6-2 or TRBV6-3 and TRBJ1-2; tentatively, D is TRBD1 (6 bases). This TCR derives from a man aged 30-40 years who received the YFV17D yellow fever vaccine. The CDR3 nucleotides are TGTGCCCACGGCAGAGGGACAAACTATGGCTACACCTTC. This gives the protein CAHGRGTNYGYTF.